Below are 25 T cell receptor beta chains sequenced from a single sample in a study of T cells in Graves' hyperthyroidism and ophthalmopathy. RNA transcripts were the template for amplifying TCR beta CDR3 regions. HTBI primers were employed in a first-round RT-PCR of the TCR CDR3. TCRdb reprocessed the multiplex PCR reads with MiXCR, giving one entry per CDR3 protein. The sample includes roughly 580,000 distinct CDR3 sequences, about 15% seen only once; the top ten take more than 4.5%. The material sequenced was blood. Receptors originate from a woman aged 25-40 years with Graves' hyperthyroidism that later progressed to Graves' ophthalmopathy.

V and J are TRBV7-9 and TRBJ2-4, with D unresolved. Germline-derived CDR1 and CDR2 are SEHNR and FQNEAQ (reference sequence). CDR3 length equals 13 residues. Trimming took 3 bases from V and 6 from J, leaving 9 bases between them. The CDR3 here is CASSFEGINIQYF. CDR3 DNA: TGTGCCAGCAGCTTTGAAGGGATAAACATTCAGTACTTC.

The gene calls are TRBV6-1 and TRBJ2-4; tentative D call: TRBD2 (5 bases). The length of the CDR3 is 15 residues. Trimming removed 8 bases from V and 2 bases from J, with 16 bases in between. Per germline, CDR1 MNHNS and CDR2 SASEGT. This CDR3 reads CASWRGPGTKNIQYF. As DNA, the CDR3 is TGTGCCAGCTGGAGAGGGCCGGGGACCAAAAACATTCAGTACTTC.

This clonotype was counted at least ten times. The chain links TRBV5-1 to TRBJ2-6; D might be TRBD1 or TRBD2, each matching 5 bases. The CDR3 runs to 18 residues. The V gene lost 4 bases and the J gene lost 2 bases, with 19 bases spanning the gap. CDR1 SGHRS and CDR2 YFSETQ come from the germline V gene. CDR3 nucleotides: TGCGCCAGCAGCGCCCCCGGCAGGGAGTCCCCTGGGGCCAACGTCCTGACTTTC. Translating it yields CASSAPGRESPGANVLTF.

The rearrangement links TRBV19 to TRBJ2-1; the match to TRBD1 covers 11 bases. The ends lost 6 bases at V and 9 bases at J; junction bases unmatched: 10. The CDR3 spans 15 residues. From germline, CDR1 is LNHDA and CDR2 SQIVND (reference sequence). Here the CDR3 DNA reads TGTGCCAGTAGCCCTCCACCCGGGACAGGGGGTGAGCAGTTCTTC. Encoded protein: CASSPPPGTGGEQFF.

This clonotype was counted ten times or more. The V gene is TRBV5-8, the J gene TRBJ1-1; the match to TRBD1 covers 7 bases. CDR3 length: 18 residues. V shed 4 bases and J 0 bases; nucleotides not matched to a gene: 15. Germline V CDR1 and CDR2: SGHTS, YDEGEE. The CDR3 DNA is TGTGCCAGCAGCACGCCCCCCGGGACAGATTTCATGAACACTGAAGCTTTCTTT. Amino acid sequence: CASSTPPGTDFMNTEAFF.

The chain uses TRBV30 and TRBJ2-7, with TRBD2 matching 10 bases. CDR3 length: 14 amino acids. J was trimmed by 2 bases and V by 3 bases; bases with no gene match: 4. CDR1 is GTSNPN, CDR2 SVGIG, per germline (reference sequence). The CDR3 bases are TGTGCCTGGAGGGAGCGGGGGGGGACCTACGAGCAGTACTTC. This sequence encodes CAWRERGGTYEQYF.

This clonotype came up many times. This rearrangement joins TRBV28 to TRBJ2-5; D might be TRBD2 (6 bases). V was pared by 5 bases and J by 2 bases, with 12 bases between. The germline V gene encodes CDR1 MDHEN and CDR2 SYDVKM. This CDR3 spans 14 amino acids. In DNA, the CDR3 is TGTGCCAGCAGTACCGCGGGGCTACAAGAGACCCAGTACTTC. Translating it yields CASSTAGLQETQYF.

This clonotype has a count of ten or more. CDR3 sequence: CASSFDRGSGNTIYF. CDR3 in DNA: TGTGCCAGCAGTTTCGACAGGGGATCAGGAAACACCATATATTTT. This sequence joins TRBV12-3 or TRBV12-4 and TRBJ1-3; the match to TRBD1 covers 8 bases. V dropped 3 bases and J dropped 4; count of bases not matched to a gene: 5. This CDR3 contains 15 residues.

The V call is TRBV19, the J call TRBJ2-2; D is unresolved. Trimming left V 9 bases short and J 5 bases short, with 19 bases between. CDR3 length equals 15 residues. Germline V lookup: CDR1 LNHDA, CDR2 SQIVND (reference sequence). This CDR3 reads CASLPGLPGTGELFF. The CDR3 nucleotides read TGTGCCAGCTTACCGGGCCTCCCTGGGACCGGGGAGCTGTTTTTT.

CDR3 in DNA: TGTGCCATCAGTGAGAATTGGGACGGAAACACTGAAGCTTTCTTT. It encodes CAISENWDGNTEAFF. The chain recombines TRBV10-3 with TRBJ1-1; D is possibly TRBD1 (5 bases). This CDR3 has 15 amino acids. Trimming pared 2 bases from V and 2 bases from J, leaving 12 bases between. From germline, CDR1 is ENHRY and CDR2 SYGVKD.

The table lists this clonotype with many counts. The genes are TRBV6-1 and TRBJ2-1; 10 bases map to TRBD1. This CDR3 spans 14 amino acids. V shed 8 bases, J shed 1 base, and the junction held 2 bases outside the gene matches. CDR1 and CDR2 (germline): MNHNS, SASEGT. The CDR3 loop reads CASLGQGSYNEQFF. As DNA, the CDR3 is TGTGCCAGCCTGGGACAGGGGTCCTACAATGAGCAGTTCTTC.

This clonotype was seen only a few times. In DNA, the CDR3 is TGTGCCAGCAGCTCTGAGGGAGTCAGCACCGACTCCTACAATGAGCAGTTCTTC. Its protein is CASSSEGVSTDSYNEQFF. The rearrangement joins TRBV5-8 to TRBJ2-1, with D possibly matching TRBD2 (5 bases). Deletions cut 3 bases from V and 0 bases from J, with 19 bases between. The CDR3 covers 18 residues. CDR1 and CDR2 (germline): SGHTS, YDEGEE.

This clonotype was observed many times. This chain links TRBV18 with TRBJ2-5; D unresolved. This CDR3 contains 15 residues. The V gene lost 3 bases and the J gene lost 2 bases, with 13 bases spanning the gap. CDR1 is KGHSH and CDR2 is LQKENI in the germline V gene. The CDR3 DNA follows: TGTGCCAGCTCACCCCGGGCCGACTTACAAGAGACCCAGTACTTC. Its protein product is CASSPRADLQETQYF.

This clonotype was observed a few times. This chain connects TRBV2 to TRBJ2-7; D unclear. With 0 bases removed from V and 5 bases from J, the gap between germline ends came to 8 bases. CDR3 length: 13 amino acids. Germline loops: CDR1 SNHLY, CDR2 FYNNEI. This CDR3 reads CASSEALWDEQYF. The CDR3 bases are TGTGCCAGCAGTGAAGCGCTTTGGGACGAGCAGTACTTC.

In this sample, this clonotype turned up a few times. DNA of the CDR3: TGCGCCAGCAGCCACCCGACTGCCGGGAACTACGAGCAGTACTTC. Translated: CASSHPTAGNYEQYF. The gene calls are TRBV4-1 and TRBJ2-7; TRBD2 might be the D (5 bases). This CDR3 contains 15 residues. Trimming removed 3 bases from V and 3 bases from J, with 15 bases in between. Germline loops: CDR1 MGHRA, CDR2 YSYEKL.

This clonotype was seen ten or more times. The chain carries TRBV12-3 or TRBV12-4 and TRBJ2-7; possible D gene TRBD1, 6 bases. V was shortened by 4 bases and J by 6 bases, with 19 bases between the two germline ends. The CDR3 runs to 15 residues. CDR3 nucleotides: TGTGCCAGCAGTTACAGGGAAGGCAGTTCGGCCGAGCAGTACTTC. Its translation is CASSYREGSSAEQYF.

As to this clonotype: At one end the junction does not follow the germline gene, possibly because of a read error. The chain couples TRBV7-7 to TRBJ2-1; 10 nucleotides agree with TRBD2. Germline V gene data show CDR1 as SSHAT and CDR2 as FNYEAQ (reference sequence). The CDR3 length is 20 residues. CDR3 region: CASSLVKRLAGAHSYNEQFF. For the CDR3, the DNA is TGTGCTAGCAGCTTAGTAAAGAGGCTAGCGGGAGCCCATTCCTACAATGAGCAGTTCTTC. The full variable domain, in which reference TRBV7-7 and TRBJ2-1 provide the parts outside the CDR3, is GAGVSQSPRYKVTKRGQDVTLRCDPISSHATLYWYQQALGQGPEFLTYFNYEAQPDKSGLPSDRFSAERPEGSISTLTIQRTEQRDSAMYRCASSLVKRLAGAHSYNEQFFGPGTRLTVL.

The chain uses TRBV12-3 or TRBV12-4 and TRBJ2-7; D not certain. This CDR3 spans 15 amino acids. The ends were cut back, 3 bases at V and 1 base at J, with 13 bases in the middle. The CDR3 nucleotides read TGTGCCAGCAGTTTTGGCCAAAGGCATTCCTACGAGCAGTACTTC. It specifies CASSFGQRHSYEQYF.

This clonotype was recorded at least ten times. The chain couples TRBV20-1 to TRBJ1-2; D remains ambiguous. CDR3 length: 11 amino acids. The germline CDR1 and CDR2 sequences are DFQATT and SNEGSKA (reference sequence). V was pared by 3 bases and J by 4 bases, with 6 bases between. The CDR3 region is CSASLAYGYTF. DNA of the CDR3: TGCAGTGCTAGTCTGGCCTATGGCTACACCTTC.

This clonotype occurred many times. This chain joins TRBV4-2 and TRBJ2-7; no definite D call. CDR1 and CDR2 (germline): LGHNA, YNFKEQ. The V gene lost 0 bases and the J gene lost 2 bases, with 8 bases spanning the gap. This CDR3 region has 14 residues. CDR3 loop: CASSQDLGAYEQYF. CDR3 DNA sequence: TGTGCCAGCAGCCAAGATCTTGGAGCCTACGAGCAGTACTTC.

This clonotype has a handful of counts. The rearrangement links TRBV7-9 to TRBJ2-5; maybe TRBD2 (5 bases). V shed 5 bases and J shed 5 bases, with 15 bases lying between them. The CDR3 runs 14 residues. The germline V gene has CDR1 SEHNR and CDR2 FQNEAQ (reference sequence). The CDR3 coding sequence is TGTGCCAGCAGCCCCCCAGCGGAGGTGGAGACCCAGTACTTC. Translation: CASSPPAEVETQYF. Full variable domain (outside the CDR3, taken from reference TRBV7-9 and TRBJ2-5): DTGVSQNPRHKITKRGQNVTFRCDPISEHNRLYWYRQTLGQGPEFLTYFQNEAQLEKSRLLSDRFSAERPKGSFSTLEIQRTEQGDSAMYLCASSPPAEVETQYFGPGTRLLVL.

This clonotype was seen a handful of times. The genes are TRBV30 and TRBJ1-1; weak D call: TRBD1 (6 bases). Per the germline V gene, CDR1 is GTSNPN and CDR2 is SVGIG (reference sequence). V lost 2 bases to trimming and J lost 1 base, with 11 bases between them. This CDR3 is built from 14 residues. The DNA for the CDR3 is TGTGCCTGGAGTCCCGGACAGAGGAACACTGAAGCTTTCTTT. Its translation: CAWSPGQRNTEAFF.

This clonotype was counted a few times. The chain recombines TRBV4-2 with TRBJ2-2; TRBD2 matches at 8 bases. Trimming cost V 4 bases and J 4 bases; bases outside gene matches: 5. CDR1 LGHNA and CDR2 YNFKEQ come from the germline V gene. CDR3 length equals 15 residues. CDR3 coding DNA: TGTGCCAGCAGCCCCGGCGGGGGGTCCACCGGGGAGCTGTTTTTT. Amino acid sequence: CASSPGGGSTGELFF.

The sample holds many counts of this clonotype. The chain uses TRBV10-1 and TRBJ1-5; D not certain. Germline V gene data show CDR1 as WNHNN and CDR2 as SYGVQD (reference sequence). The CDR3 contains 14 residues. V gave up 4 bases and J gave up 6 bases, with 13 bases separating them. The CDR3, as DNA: TGCGCCAGCAGTGTCGGAGGGATGGGTCAGCCCCAGCATTTT. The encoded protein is CASSVGGMGQPQHF.

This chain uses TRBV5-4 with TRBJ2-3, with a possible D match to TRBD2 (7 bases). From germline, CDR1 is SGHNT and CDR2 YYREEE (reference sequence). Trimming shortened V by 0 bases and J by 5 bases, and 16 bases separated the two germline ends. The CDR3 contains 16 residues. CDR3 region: CASSLGPGGAGDTQYF. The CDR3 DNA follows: TGTGCCAGCAGCTTGGGGCCTGGGGGGGCCGGAGATACGCAGTATTTT.